The source of this T cell receptor beta chain is a study of T cell responses to AZD1222 COVID-19 vaccine. Second-dose groups at about 4 or about 12 weeks were pooled. Trimming cost V 3 bases and J 6 bases; bases outside gene matches: 4. Germline V lookup: CDR1 SGHTA, CDR2 FQGNSA. The CDR3 is 16 residues long. The assay was immunoSEQ multiplex PCR, and TCRdb's table has in-frame clones only and misses some. The sample comprises 160,000 or so clones, 94% of which are singletons, and roughly 5.5% rests with the top ten. Findings and limits, study-wide: Among spike-specific TCRs, nearly half reportedly target unmutated variant regions. Seropositive at baseline were only 5 to 7 AZD1222 recipients.

Worth noting for this clone: Its antigen is as yet unknown.

This specimen was peripheral blood, taken 28 days after the second AZD1222 dose. This chain links TRBV7-2 with TRBJ2-1; TRBD2 agrees at 14 bases. The clonotype originates from an adult who received the AZD1222 COVID-19 vaccine. The CDR3 spells CASSFAGTSGGNEQFF. The CDR3 DNA is TGTGCCAGCAGCTTTGCCGGGACTAGCGGGGGCAATGAGCAGTTCTTC.